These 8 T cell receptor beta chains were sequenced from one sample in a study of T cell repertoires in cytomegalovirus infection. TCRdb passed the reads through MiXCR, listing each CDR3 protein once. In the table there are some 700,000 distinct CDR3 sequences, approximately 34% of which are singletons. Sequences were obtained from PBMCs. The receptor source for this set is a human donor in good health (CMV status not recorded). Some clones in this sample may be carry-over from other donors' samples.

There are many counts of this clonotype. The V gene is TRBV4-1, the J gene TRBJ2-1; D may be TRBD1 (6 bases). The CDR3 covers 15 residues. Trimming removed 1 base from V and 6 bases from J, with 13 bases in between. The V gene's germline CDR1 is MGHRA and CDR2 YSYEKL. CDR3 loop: CASSQVAGVGNEQFF. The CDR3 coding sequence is TGCGCCAGCAGCCAAGTCGCAGGGGTTGGCAATGAGCAGTTCTTC.

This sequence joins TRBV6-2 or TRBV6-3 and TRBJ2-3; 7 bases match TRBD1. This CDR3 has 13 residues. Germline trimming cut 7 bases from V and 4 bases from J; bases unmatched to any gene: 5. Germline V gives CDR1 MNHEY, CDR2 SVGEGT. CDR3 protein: CASTGTVSDTQYF. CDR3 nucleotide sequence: TGTGCCAGCACCGGGACAGTTTCAGATACGCAGTATTTT.

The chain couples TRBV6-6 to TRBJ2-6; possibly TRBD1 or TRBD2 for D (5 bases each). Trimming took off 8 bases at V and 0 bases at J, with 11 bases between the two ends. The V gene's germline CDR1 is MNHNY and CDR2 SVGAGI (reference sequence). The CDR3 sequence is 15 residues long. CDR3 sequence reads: CASGGVRSGANVLTF. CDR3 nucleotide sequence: TGTGCCAGCGGGGGAGTTCGCTCTGGGGCCAACGTCCTGACTTTC.

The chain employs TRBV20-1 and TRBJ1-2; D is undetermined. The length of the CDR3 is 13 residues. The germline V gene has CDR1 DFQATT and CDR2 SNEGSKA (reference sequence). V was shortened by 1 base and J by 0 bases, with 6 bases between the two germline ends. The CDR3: CSARAAANYGYTF. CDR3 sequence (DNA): TGCAGTGCTAGAGCGGCCGCTAACTATGGCTACACCTTC.

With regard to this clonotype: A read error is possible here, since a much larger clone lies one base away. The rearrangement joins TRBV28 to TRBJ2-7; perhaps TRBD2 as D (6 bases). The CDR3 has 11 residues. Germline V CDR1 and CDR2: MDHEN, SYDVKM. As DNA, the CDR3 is TGTGCCAGCAGTCGGGAGTACGAGAAGTACTTC. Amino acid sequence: CASSREYEKYF.

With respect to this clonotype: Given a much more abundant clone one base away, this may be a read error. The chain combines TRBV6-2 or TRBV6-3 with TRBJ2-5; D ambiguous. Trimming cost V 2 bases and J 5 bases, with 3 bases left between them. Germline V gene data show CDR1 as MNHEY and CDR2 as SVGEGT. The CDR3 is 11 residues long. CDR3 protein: CASSYPETQYF. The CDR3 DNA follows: TGTGCCAGCAGTTACCCGGAGACCCAGTACTTC.

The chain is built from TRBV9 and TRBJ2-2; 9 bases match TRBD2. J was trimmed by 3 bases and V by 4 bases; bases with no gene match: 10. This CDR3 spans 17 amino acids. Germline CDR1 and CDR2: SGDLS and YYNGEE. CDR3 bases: TGTGCCAGCAGCCCTTTCGGAGTAGCGGGGGACACCGGGGAGCTGTTTTTT. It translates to CASSPFGVAGDTGELFF. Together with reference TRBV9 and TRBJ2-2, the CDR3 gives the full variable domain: DSGVTQTPKHLITATGQRVTLRCSPRSGDLSVYWYQQSLDQGLQFLIQYYNGEERAKGNILERFSAQQFPDLHSELNLSSLELGDSALYFCASSPFGVAGDTGELFFGEGSRLTVL.

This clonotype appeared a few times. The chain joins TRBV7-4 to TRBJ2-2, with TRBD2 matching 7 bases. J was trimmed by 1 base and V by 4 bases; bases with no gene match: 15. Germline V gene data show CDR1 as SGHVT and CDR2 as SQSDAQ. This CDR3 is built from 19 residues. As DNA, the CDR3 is TGTGCCAGCAGCTCCGCGTTGGGAGGGTCTAGGCTGAACACCGGGGAGCTGTTTTTT. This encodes CASSSALGGSRLNTGELFF.